This T cell receptor (beta chain) was obtained from a study of blood T cell repertoires in COVID-19. Study-wide background: Samples representing acute and convalescent COVID-19 were sourced from the United States, Italy and Spain. Sources were T cells, B-cell-depleted T cells, or PBMCs; the material itself was cDNA or gDNA.

Germline V CDR1 and CDR2: MDHEN, SYDVKM. The CDR3 runs 16 residues. The V and J ends lost 4 bases and 4 bases, in that order; junction bases with no gene match: 13. Under the authors' procedure: Estimates of nucleated cell counts were drawn from the amplification of reference gene primers. The repertoire was sequenced with immunoSEQ multiplex PCR; TCRdb's copy has only in-frame clones and lacks some. That table gives V, J and clone size, and the DNA gave D and trimming. The repertoire has just over 150,000 clones, 80% to 90% of them found once; the top ten carry around 14%. Sequenced material: peripheral blood. The TCR comes from a woman in her forties with acute or convalescent COVID-19. The chain links TRBV28 to TRBJ2-7; TRBD1 aligns across 7 bases. The CDR3 nucleotides read TGTGCCAGCAGTTCCGTTCTAGAGACAGGGTCGTACGAGCAGTACTTC. Amino acids: CASSSVLETGSYEQYF.